The clone carrying this TCR beta chain was observed once. At the deep level, the assay was run. This table comes from immunoSEQ multiplex PCR, and its TCRdb copy is limited to in-frame clones, with some not included. This table holds 550,000 to 600,000 clones, 70% to 80% found once. This sample stems from a study of shared clonotypes between healthy human individuals. This CDR3 has 18 amino acids. Looked up from germline, CDR1 is SEHNR and CDR2 is FQNEAQ (reference sequence). The V and J ends lost 4 bases and 0 bases, in that order; junction bases with no gene match: 6. This rearrangement joins TRBV7-9 to TRBJ2-6; 10 bases are shared with TRBD1. This clonotype originated in a woman between 35 and 50 years old in good health. Some clones in this sample may be carry-over from other donors' samples. The sequenced sample was PBMCs. The CDR3 DNA is TGTGCCAGCAGCTCCGGGACAGGGGTCGGCTCTGGGGCCAACGTCCTGACTTTC. Residues: CASSSGTGVGSGANVLTF.